Given below is one T cell receptor (beta chain) in context. In the original processing: Nucleated cell number was recorded as an estimate derived from reference gene primer amplification. Assay used: immunoSEQ multiplex PCR; TCRdb lists only in-frame clones, some missing. D and trimming come from the DNA, and the V and J calls and clone size come from that table. Of tens of thousands of clones in the sample, 84% were seen once. The data originate from a study of blood T cell repertoires in COVID-19. Overall study context: Some COVID-19 samples were acute and others convalescent; all came from the United States, Italy and Spain. PBMCs, B-cell-depleted T cells, or T cells provided the cDNA or gDNA that made up the material.

The CDR3 runs 16 residues. V gene TRBV21-1 combines with J gene TRBJ2-7; the table's D call of TRBD1 was not tested on the DNA. TRBV21-1 is a listed pseudogene. The receptor's source is a human donor in a cohort sampled during active COVID-19. The sequencing input was peripheral blood. The CDR3 region has the DNA TGTGCCAGCAGCAAAGGGCCGGGACAGGGGTTCTACGAGCAGTACTTC. Its translation is CASSKGPGQGFYEQYF.